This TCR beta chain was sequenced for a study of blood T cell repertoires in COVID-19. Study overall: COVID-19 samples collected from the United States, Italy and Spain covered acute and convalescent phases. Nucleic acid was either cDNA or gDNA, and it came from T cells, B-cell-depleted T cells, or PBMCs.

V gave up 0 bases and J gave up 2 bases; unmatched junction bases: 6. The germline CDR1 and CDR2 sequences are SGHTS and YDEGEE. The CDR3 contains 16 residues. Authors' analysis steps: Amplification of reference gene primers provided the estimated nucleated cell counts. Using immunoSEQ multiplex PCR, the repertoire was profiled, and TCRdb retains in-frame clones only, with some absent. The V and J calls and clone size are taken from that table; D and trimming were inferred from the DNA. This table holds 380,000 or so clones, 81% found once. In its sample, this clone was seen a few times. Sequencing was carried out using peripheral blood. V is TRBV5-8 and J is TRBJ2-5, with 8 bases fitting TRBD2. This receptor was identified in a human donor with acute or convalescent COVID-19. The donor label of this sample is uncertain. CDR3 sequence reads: CASSLGIGGGQETQYF. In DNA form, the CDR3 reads TGTGCCAGCAGCTTGGGGATCGGGGGGGGACAAGAGACCCAGTACTTC.